This T cell receptor beta chain emerged from a study of long-term antiretroviral therapy in people with HIV. This CDR3 comprises 14 residues. The germline V gene has CDR1 SGDLS and CDR2 YYNGEE. V shed 3 bases and J shed 0 bases, with 10 bases lying between them. On this clone: Its antigen is undetermined.

Study-level points and caveats: The study collected no data on ART adherence, viral resistance or therapy changes.

At survey level, the immunoSEQ assay was run in its v3.0 version. TCRdb's table, derived via immunoSEQ multiplex PCR, lists solely in-frame clones and lacks some. The sample carries more than 15,000 clones, more than 85% recorded once. This chain links TRBV9 with TRBJ2-7; D unresolved. Material: unsorted PBMCs, obtained 0.3 years after starting antiretroviral therapy. This receptor was identified in a man aged 55 to 70 with HIV. This CDR3 reads CASSGRHGSYEQYF. CDR3 in DNA: TGTGCCAGCAGCGGACGGCATGGCTCCTACGAGCAGTACTTC.